The 30 T cell receptor beta chains listed next were all sequenced from one sample in a study of blood T cell repertoires in COVID-19. The assay was immunoSEQ multiplex PCR, and TCRdb's table has in-frame clones only and misses some. This table holds around 360,000 clones, 80% to 90% found once. The sample comprised peripheral blood. The receptor source for this set is a woman between 25 and 40 years old with COVID-19, enrolled during active disease.

The chain combines TRBV6-6 with TRBJ2-3; unclear D gene. This CDR3 has 10 amino acids. V gave up 9 bases and J gave up 6 bases, with 7 bases separating them. Germline lookup yields CDR1 MNHNY and CDR2 SVGAGI (reference sequence). This CDR3 is CASLGDTQYF. The CDR3 bases are TGTGCCAGTCTCGGTGATACGCAGTATTTT.

The rearrangement joins TRBV28 to TRBJ2-5; tentatively, D is TRBD1 (5 bases). V shed 9 bases and J shed 10 bases, with 15 bases lying between them. CDR3 length equals 11 residues. CDR1 MDHEN and CDR2 SYDVKM come from the germline V gene. This CDR3 reads CASSWGASQYF. CDR3 nucleotide sequence: TGTGCCAGTTCCTGGGGCGCAAGCCAGTACTTC.

On this clone itself: Since a much larger clone is just one base distant, this may be a read error. The sample holds other DNA sequences that translate to the same CDR3. The chain recombines TRBV7-3 with TRBJ2-7; TRBD1 agrees at 9 bases. V trimming: 3 bases; J trimming: 4 bases; junction bases outside the gene matches: 1. The CDR3 spans 13 residues. The germline CDR1 and CDR2 sequences are SGHTA and FQGTGA. DNA for the CDR3: TGTGCCAGCAGCTTGACAGGGGGATACGAGCAGTACTTC. Protein product: CASSLTGGYEQYF.

The V and J genes are TRBV27 and TRBJ2-1; 11 bases line up with TRBD2. V lost 5 bases and J lost 7; bases outside the gene matches: 10. The CDR3 consists of 16 residues. In germline, CDR1 is MNHEY, CDR2 SMNVEV (reference sequence). The CDR3: CASSTISGRGPNEQFF. CDR3 DNA: TGTGCCAGCAGTACTATTAGCGGGAGGGGCCCTAATGAGCAGTTCTTC.

The V call is TRBV30, the J call TRBJ2-2, with 8 nucleotides matching TRBD1. V lost 0 bases, J lost 3 bases, and 12 bases stayed unmatched. This CDR3 spans 18 amino acids. CDR1 and CDR2 from the germline V gene are GTSNPN and SVGIG (reference sequence). The CDR3 loop is CAWSVLHWGQAYTGELFF. For the CDR3, the DNA is TGTGCCTGGAGTGTACTACATTGGGGACAGGCGTACACCGGGGAGCTGTTTTTT.

The chain recombines TRBV6-6 with TRBJ2-1; 7 nucleotides align to TRBD2. CDR1 is MNHNY, CDR2 SVGAGI, per germline (reference sequence). The CDR3 totals 16 residues. Trimming removed 0 bases from V and 7 bases from J; junction bases left unmatched: 9. CDR3 nucleotides: TGTGCCAGCAGTTACTCGACTAGCAGAGGGAGGAATGAGCAGTTCTTC. Translated, it gives CASSYSTSRGRNEQFF.

CDR3 nucleotides: TGTGCCATCAGCCCGGGAGAAAAACTGTTTTTT. This codes for CAISPGEKLFF. The J gene is TRBJ1-4, the V gene TRBV10-3, with unresolved D. V was trimmed by 6 bases and J by 8 bases, leaving 7 bases between them. The germline V gene has CDR1 ENHRY and CDR2 SYGVKD. The CDR3 covers 11 residues.

This chain links TRBV7-8 with TRBJ2-1; no firm D call. CDR1 and CDR2 from the germline V gene are SGHVS and FQNEAQ. The V and J ends lost 5 bases and 4 bases respectively, with 12 bases between them. The CDR3 has 14 residues. In DNA form, the CDR3 reads TGTGCCAGCAGCGGCCAGCTAGTTTACAATGAGCAGTTCTTC. Translating gives CASSGQLVYNEQFF.

The rearrangement uses TRBV19 and TRBJ1-2; TRBD1 might be the D (6 bases). From germline, CDR1 is LNHDA and CDR2 SQIVND (reference sequence). The CDR3 consists of 15 residues. V was clipped by 3 bases and J by 6 bases, with 17 bases between them. The CDR3 sequence: CASSMSLGRGNGYTF. The CDR3 coding sequence is TGTGCCAGTAGTATGAGTCTTGGAAGGGGGAATGGCTACACCTTC.

The V and J genes are TRBV5-1 and TRBJ2-3, with 11 bases lining up with TRBD2. The J segment lost 0 bases and the V segment lost 1 base, leaving 10 bases of the junction unmatched. Germline V gives CDR1 SGHRS, CDR2 YFSETQ. The CDR3 consists of 19 residues. The CDR3 DNA sequence: TGCGCCAGCAGCTTGCGGCTAGCGGGAGGATCCTCTAGCACAGATACGCAGTATTTT. It yields the protein CASSLRLAGGSSSTDTQYF.

This chain links TRBV20-1 with TRBJ2-1, with 11 bases identical to TRBD2. This CDR3 region has 16 residues. V was pared by 3 bases and J by 4 bases, with 8 bases of the junction left unmatched. Germline V CDR1 and CDR2: DFQATT, SNEGSKA (reference sequence). DNA of the CDR3: TGCAGTGCTAGTGGCTTAGCGGGAGGGAAATACAATGAGCAGTTCTTC. It encodes CSASGLAGGKYNEQFF.

This clone was counted once. This rearrangement joins TRBV21-1 to TRBJ1-1; the table names TRBD1, a call not compared with the DNA. TRBV21-1 is a documented pseudogene. This CDR3 has 15 residues. The CDR3 region has the DNA TGTGCCAGCAGCACGGGACAGCACATGAACACTGAAGCTTTCTTT. Translated, it gives CASSTGQHMNTEAFF.

This clone was seen a single time. The chain is built from TRBV2 and TRBJ1-5; D is unresolved. CDR3 length equals 12 residues. V lost 5 bases and J lost 10, with 12 bases in between. Germline V gene data show CDR1 as SNHLY and CDR2 as FYNNEI. CDR3 DNA sequence: TGTGCCAGCAGTATCTCCGGGATCCCCCAGCATTTT. Translation: CASSISGIPQHF.

The genes are TRBV5-8 and TRBJ2-7; 7 positions match TRBD1. The junction had 8 bases not matched to a gene; V was cut back by 4 bases and J by 4 bases. CDR1 is SGHTS, CDR2 YDEGEE, per germline. The CDR3 has 14 amino acids. This CDR3 is CASSRGGDSYEQYF. The CDR3 region has the DNA TGTGCCAGCAGCCGGGGTGGGGACAGTTACGAGCAGTACTTC.

V usage is TRBV9 and J usage is TRBJ1-2, with TRBD1 matching 7 bases. V was pared by 4 bases and J by 1 base, with 4 bases of the junction left unmatched. Germline-derived CDR1 and CDR2 are SGDLS and YYNGEE. The CDR3 is 14 residues long. The CDR3 bases are TGTGCCAGCAGCCCCCGGGACAGTAACTATGGCTACACCTTC. Its translation is CASSPRDSNYGYTF.

This clone was counted only a few times. The rearrangement links TRBV6-5 to TRBJ2-3, with 7 bases matching TRBD1. The CDR3 is made up of 14 amino acids. V trimming: 6 bases; J trimming: 0 bases; junction bases outside the gene matches: 3. Germline CDR1 MNHEY, CDR2 SVGAGI. This CDR3 reads CASRARGSTDTQYF. The CDR3 DNA reads as TGTGCCAGCAGAGCCAGGGGGAGCACAGATACGCAGTATTTT.

V gene TRBV7-8 combines with J gene TRBJ2-5, with TRBD1 as a possible D gene (5 bases). The CDR3 contains 14 residues. The germline CDR1 and CDR2 sequences are SGHVS and FQNEAQ. V dropped 1 base and J dropped 7 bases, with 13 bases sitting between them. The CDR3 loop reads CASSLGPGLGTQYF. The CDR3 DNA follows: TGTGCCAGCAGCTTAGGTCCAGGGTTAGGGACCCAGTACTTC.

The chain couples TRBV9 to TRBJ2-4; D is unclear. The V and J ends lost 4 bases and 0 bases respectively, with 11 bases between them. Germline loops: CDR1 SGDLS, CDR2 YYNGEE. This CDR3 comprises 15 residues. CDR3 loop: CASSHSPGAKNIQYF. As DNA, the CDR3 is TGTGCCAGCAGCCACTCCCCGGGAGCCAAAAACATTCAGTACTTC.

This chain links TRBV2 with TRBJ2-3, with 12 bases fitting TRBD2. CDR1 and CDR2 (germline): SNHLY, FYNNEI. V dropped 4 bases and J dropped 4; count of bases not matched to a gene: 9. CDR3 length: 17 residues. CDR3: CASSATRLAGESDTQYF. The CDR3 DNA is TGTGCCAGCAGTGCTACGAGACTAGCGGGAGAGTCAGATACGCAGTATTTT.

This CDR3 is CASSSPSGRGRETQYF. DNA for the CDR3: TGTGCCAGCAGTTCACCTAGCGGGAGGGGTCGGGAGACCCAGTACTTC. The chain carries TRBV28 and TRBJ2-5; 12 bases align to TRBD2. Germline V gene sequence: CDR1 MDHEN, CDR2 SYDVKM. J was trimmed by 5 bases and V by 4 bases; bases with no gene match: 8. The CDR3 spans 16 residues.

This chain uses TRBV3-1 (or the pseudogene TRBV3-2) with TRBJ1-5; no reliable D call. The CDR3 covers 15 residues. The germline gives CDR1 LGHDT, CDR2 YNNKEL (reference sequence). Trimming left V 0 bases short and J 5 bases short, with 11 bases between. The CDR3 DNA sequence: TGTGCCAGCAGCCAAGATGCAGGTTCCCATCAGCCCCAGCATTTT. Translation: CASSQDAGSHQPQHF.

This clone was detected only a few times. The chain employs TRBV7-9 and TRBJ2-2; 9 nucleotides agree with TRBD2. V was pared by 2 bases and J by 5 bases, with 12 bases of the junction left unmatched. CDR3 length equals 18 residues. CDR1 is SEHNR and CDR2 is FQNEAQ in the germline V gene (reference sequence). The CDR3 is CASSLYDWFTSGTGELFF. The CDR3 nucleotides read TGTGCCAGCAGCTTATACGATTGGTTTACTAGCGGGACCGGGGAGCTGTTTTTT.

The gene calls are TRBV23-1 and TRBJ2-7; maybe TRBD1 (6 bases). TRBV23-1 is an open reading frame, and its role is uncertain. The CDR3 is 14 amino acids. The V and J ends lost 4 bases and 3 bases respectively, with 13 bases between them. In DNA form, the CDR3 reads TGCGCCAGCAGTCCGCCTGACAGGATCTACGAGCAGTACTTC. Protein sequence: CASSPPDRIYEQYF.

J is TRBJ2-5 and V is TRBV30; D might be TRBD2 (5 bases). There are 14 residues in the CDR3. Trimming removed 2 bases from V and 5 bases from J, with 15 bases in between. CDR1 is GTSNPN, CDR2 SVGIG, per germline (reference sequence). CDR3 coding DNA: TGTGCCTGGAGTCCGGGGAGTACTAGGGAGACCCAGTACTTC. Translating it yields CAWSPGSTRETQYF.

This sequence joins TRBV21-1 and TRBJ2-3; the D call TRBD1 from the table was never checked on the DNA. TRBV21-1 is a recognized pseudogene. The CDR3 length is 15 residues. Here the CDR3 DNA reads TGTGCCAGCAGCAGCGACAGGGGGGCGGTAGATACGCAGTATTTT. The encoded protein is CASSSDRGAVDTQYF.

The V call is TRBV28, the J call TRBJ2-7; 10 positions agree with TRBD1. Trimming at V came to 9 bases and at J to 2 bases, leaving 4 bases not matched to a gene. Germline-derived CDR1 and CDR2 are MDHEN and SYDVKM. The CDR3 consists of 13 residues. In DNA, the CDR3 is TGTGCCAGTCGGGACAGGGGCCCCTACGAGCAGTACTTC. The encoded protein is CASRDRGPYEQYF.

V and J are TRBV7-9 and TRBJ1-4; maybe TRBD1 (5 bases). The CDR3 spans 15 residues. Deletions cut 1 base from V and 7 bases from J, with 13 bases between. Per germline, CDR1 SEHNR and CDR2 FQNEAQ (reference sequence). The CDR3 reads CASSLGWDSSEKLFF. The CDR3, as DNA: TGTGCCAGCAGCTTAGGCTGGGACTCTAGTGAAAAACTGTTTTTT.

The CDR3 is CASSLIPGDYGYTF. The CDR3 nucleotides read TGTGCCAGCAGCTTGATACCAGGGGACTATGGCTACACCTTC. The V call is TRBV7-2, the J call TRBJ1-2; D perhaps matches TRBD1 (6 bases). Germline assignment: CDR1 SGHTA and CDR2 FQGNSA. The CDR3 loop spans 14 amino acids. The V and J ends lost 3 bases and 3 bases respectively, with 11 bases between them.

The chain uses TRBV10-3 and TRBJ1-4; D remains ambiguous. Trimming removed 4 bases at V and 1 base at J, with 7 bases between. The CDR3 runs 14 residues. The germline V gene encodes CDR1 ENHRY and CDR2 SYGVKD. The CDR3 DNA follows: TGTGCCATCAGTGTCGGGGAAACTAATGAAAAACTGTTTTTT. As protein: CAISVGETNEKLFF.

This chain links TRBV4-3 with TRBJ2-1, with TRBD2 matching over 7 bases. J was trimmed by 1 base and V by 4 bases; bases with no gene match: 4. CDR1 and CDR2 from the germline V gene are LGHNA and YSLEER. This CDR3 has 15 amino acids. The CDR3 here is CASSRSSGSYNEQFF. CDR3 DNA: TGCGCCAGCAGCCGGTCTAGCGGTTCCTACAATGAGCAGTTCTTC.